This TCR beta chain was sequenced in a study of beta chain features in type 1 diabetes. This clone has only a few counts. Reverse transcription of all isolated RNA meant that expressed TCRB transcripts were sequenced. TCRdb keeps only in-frame clones here, not all; method: immunoSEQ multiplex PCR. The repertoire holds almost 350,000 clones, with about 19% as singletons. Germline V gene data show CDR1 as SGHVS and CDR2 as FQNEAQ. The V gene lost 1 base and the J gene lost 10 bases, with 11 bases spanning the gap. The CDR3 runs to 13 residues. The chain is built from TRBV7-8 and TRBJ2-1; no definite D call. This sequence originates from a young woman in good health. The specimen sequenced was naive CD4+ T cells from blood. CDR3 sequence (DNA): TGTGCCAGCAGCTTAGGGGTAGCACGAGAGCAGTTCTTC. The encoded protein is CASSLGVAREQFF.